A selection of T cell receptor beta chains follows, all from one sample in a study of OX40 agonist ivuxolimab in advanced cancers. Libraries were prepared by immunoSEQ multiplex PCR; TCRdb keeps only in-frame clonotypes and omits some of them. The profile shows fewer than 90,000 clones, around 90% of them singletons. The sample in question was CD4+ or CD8+ T cells sorted from blood, obtained in a trial of the OX40 agonist ivuxolimab. Receptor source: an adult with an advanced solid tumor such as melanoma, head and neck, liver or kidney cancer. Both conserved end residues are part of each CDR3. Each record gives: V gene, D gene, clone size, J gene, CDR3 DNA, CDR3 protein. D genes are given only for firm matches. Size tells how often a clone was seen (once, few, many) or the class of an expanded clone, and some rows leave it out.

>TRBV6-6|TRBD1|few|TRBJ1-1
TGTGCCAGCAGTTACGACAGGGGGGCTGAAGCTTTCTTT
CASSYDRGAEAFF
>TRBV6-5|NA|NA|TRBJ1-3
TGTGCCAGCAGACTCCGGGCCTCTGGAAACACCATATATTTT
CASRLRASGNTIYF
>TRBV6-5|TRBD1|once|TRBJ2-5
TGTGCCAGCAGTTACTCCGGACAGGGGAGAGAGACCCAGTACTTC
CASSYSGQGRETQYF
>TRBV7-2|NA|NA|TRBJ1-1
TGTGCCAGCAGCTTAGGTGGTTCCGTCACTGAAGCTTTCTTT
CASSLGGSVTEAFF
>TRBV6-6|NA|NA|TRBJ1-3
TGTGCCAGCAGTTCTCCCTCGGAGGGCTCTGGAAACACCATATATTTT
CASSSPSEGSGNTIYF
>TRBV2|NA|NA|TRBJ1-5
TGTGCCAGCAGTGGACGCCCAGGGCAGGATGTCAGCAATCAGCCCCAGCATTTT
CASSGRPGQDVSNQPQHF
>TRBV4-3|NA|NA|TRBJ2-5
TGCGCCAGCAGCAACCTGAGGGCAGGGGGGGGAGGCCAGTACTTC
CASSNLRAGGGGQYF
>TRBV5-1|TRBD1|NA|TRBJ2-7
TGCGCCAGCAGCCTGAGGACAGGTAAATCCTACGAGCAGTACTTC
CASSLRTGKSYEQYF
>TRBV2|NA|once|TRBJ2-6
TGTGCCAGCAGTGAGGTGCTCCCTGGGGCCAACGTCCTGACTTTC
CASSEVLPGANVLTF
>TRBV2|NA|NA|TRBJ1-6
TGTGCCAGCAGTGAATTTATGGGTTCACCCCTCCACTTT
CASSEFMGSPLHF
>TRBV10-3|NA|once|TRBJ1-1
TGTGCCATCAGTGACGAGGGGTCGGGAACTGAAGCTTTCTTT
CAISDEGSGTEAFF
>TRBV11-2|NA|NA|TRBJ1-1
TGTGCCAGCAGCCGGGGACGGCAGAACACTGAAGCTTTCTTT
CASSRGRQNTEAFF
>TRBV7-3|TRBD2|NA|TRBJ2-2
TGTGCCAGCAGCCCCTTCGGGGCGGGAGCAGACAAGGGGGAGCTGTTTTTT
CASSPFGAGADKGELFF
>TRBV2|TRBD2|NA|TRBJ2-1
TGTGCCAGTCGACTAGCGGGGGAGCAGTTCTTC
CASRLAGEQFF
>TRBV20-1|NA|NA|TRBJ1-2
TGCAGTGCTAACAGGGTAGACGGCTACACCTTC
CSANRVDGYTF
>TRBV11-2|NA|NA|TRBJ2-3
TGTGCCAGCAGCTTAGTGGGGACGGCAGATACGCAGTATTTT
CASSLVGTADTQYF
>TRBV11-2|NA|NA|TRBJ2-1
TGTGCCAGCAGCTTAGGAATAAGTTTCAATGAGCAGTTCTTC
CASSLGISFNEQFF
>TRBV7-8|TRBD1|NA|TRBJ2-5
TGTGCCAGCAGCTTAGCTACCGGACAGGGGGCATGGGAGACCCAGTACTTC
CASSLATGQGAWETQYF
>TRBV30|TRBD2|NA|TRBJ2-5
TGTGCCTGTACCGGGACTAGCGGACATAGGGGGACCCAGTACTTC
CACTGTSGHRGTQYF
>TRBV7-2|TRBD2|NA|TRBJ2-7
TGTGCCAGCAGCCACCGACTAGCGGGCTCCTACGAGCAGTACTTC
CASSHRLAGSYEQYF
>TRBV28|TRBD1|NA|TRBJ1-1
TGTGCCAGCTGGGGAACAGGGGGCATCACTGAAGCTTTCTTT
CASWGTGGITEAFF
>TRBV18|NA|NA|TRBJ2-7
TGTGCCAGCTCACGCGATTCCTACGAGCAGTACTTC
CASSRDSYEQYF
>TRBV10-3|NA|NA|TRBJ2-5
TGTGCCACCCGGGGTGACCAAGAGACCCAGTACTTC
CATRGDQETQYF
>TRBV19|TRBD2|NA|TRBJ2-5
TGTGCCTCCGGGCCAGCGGGAGTAAGGGGGGAGACCCAGTACTTC
CASGPAGVRGETQYF
>TRBV5-1|TRBD1|NA|TRBJ1-6
TGCGCCAGCAGCTTAGGACAGGCCTCACCGAATTCACCCCTCCACTTT
CASSLGQASPNSPLHF
>TRBV5-1|TRBD2|once|TRBJ2-5
TGCGCCAGCAGCTTGTTGGGACTAGCGGATATGCAAGAGACCCAGTACTTC
CASSLLGLADMQETQYF
>TRBV4-1|TRBD1|few|TRBJ1-6
TGCGCCAGCAGCCAAGATATCCCGCAGGGGGTATGGTCACCCCTCCACTTT
CASSQDIPQGVWSPLHF
>TRBV27|NA|NA|TRBJ1-2
TGTGCCAGCAGGCGGGGAACTAACTATGGCTACACCTTC
CASRRGTNYGYTF
>TRBV7-2|NA|once|TRBJ2-5
TGTGCCAGCGGGGGGCGGGGTGAGACCCAGTACTTC
CASGGRGETQYF
>TRBV30|NA|once|TRBJ2-4
TGTGCCCGGACAGAAGGGAACGTGGCGAACATTCAGTACTTC
CARTEGNVANIQYF
>TRBV2|TRBD2|NA|TRBJ2-7
TGTGCCAGCTACACCGGGACTAGCGGGACCCCGGGGGGCGAGCAGTACTTC
CASYTGTSGTPGGEQYF
>TRBV29-1|NA|NA|TRBJ2-7
TGCAGCGTTGATGGGGGGGCAGAAGAGCAGTACTTC
CSVDGGAEEQYF
>TRBV4-2|NA|NA|TRBJ1-1
TGTGCCAGCAGCCAGGAGATAACGGGGGGTACTGAAGCTTTCTTT
CASSQEITGGTEAFF
>TRBV7-6|TRBD1|NA|TRBJ2-7
TGTGCCAGCAGCAGCAGGGGGTACGAGCAGTACTTC
CASSSRGYEQYF
>TRBV6-4|NA|NA|TRBJ2-7
TGTGCCAGCGGGAAGACTGGAAACGAGCAGTACTTC
CASGKTGNEQYF
>TRBV2|NA|NA|TRBJ1-2
TGTGCCAGCAGCCTGAGTGGGGGCGGAGGCTACACCTTC
CASSLSGGGGYTF
>TRBV5-3|NA|NA|TRBJ1-3
TGTGCCAAATCGGGGGATGACACGGAAAACACCATATATTTT
CAKSGDDTENTIYF
>TRBV10-3|NA|once|TRBJ1-1
TGTGCCGCCCAAGGACAGACTGAAGCTTTCTTT
CAAQGQTEAFF
>TRBV19|TRBD1|NA|TRBJ1-2
TGTGCCAGTCTCTCGGGACAGCTGAGTGGCTACACCTTC
CASLSGQLSGYTF
>TRBV28|NA|NA|TRBJ2-2
TGTGCCAGCGGAGGCAGCACGGACGGGGAGCTGTTTTTT
CASGGSTDGELFF
>TRBV29-1|NA|NA|TRBJ2-2
TGCAGCGTCCCAACAGGGTCAGTCACCGGGGAGCTGTTTTTT
CSVPTGSVTGELFF
>TRBV6-6|TRBD1|NA|TRBJ1-1
TGTGCCAGCATCCAGGGGGCGCTTACTGAAGCTTTCTTT
CASIQGALTEAFF
>TRBV7-8|TRBD2|NA|TRBJ2-1
TGTGCCAGCAGCTTAATCGAGCCGGCTAGCGGGGTCTTC
CASSLIEPASGVF